This TCR beta chain was captured by sequencing in a study of molecular identifiers for immune sequencing clone quantification. TCRdb itself ran the PCR reads through MiXCR, one entry per CDR3 protein. The data hold 250,000 to 400,000 distinct CDR3 sequences, with about 20% observed a single time. With respect to this clonotype: The antigen remains unidentified.

Germline loops: CDR1 SEHNR, CDR2 FQNEAQ (reference sequence). The V gene end was trimmed by 2 bases and the J gene end by 2 bases; junction bases not matched to a gene: 6. The CDR3 has 16 amino acids. General study findings and limits: Detecting spiked Jurkat TCR RNA from one cell among about 910,000 naive cells was reportedly possible. Highly expanded clone sizes could be underestimated through barcode sharing by identical TCR molecules.

The TCR comes from a human donor in good health. Some libraries in this study had Jurkat cell RNA spiked in. Sequencing was performed on naive CD8+ T cells from blood, with Jurkat cell RNA spiked in. Subset: FACS-sorted CD8+CD4-CCR7+CD45RA+ naive T cells. The rearrangement joins TRBV7-9 to TRBJ2-7; 10 bases map to TRBD2. The CDR3 sequence: CASSLRSGGGAYEQYF. The CDR3 DNA is TGTGCCAGCAGCTTAAGGAGCGGGGGGGGAGCCTACGAGCAGTACTTC.